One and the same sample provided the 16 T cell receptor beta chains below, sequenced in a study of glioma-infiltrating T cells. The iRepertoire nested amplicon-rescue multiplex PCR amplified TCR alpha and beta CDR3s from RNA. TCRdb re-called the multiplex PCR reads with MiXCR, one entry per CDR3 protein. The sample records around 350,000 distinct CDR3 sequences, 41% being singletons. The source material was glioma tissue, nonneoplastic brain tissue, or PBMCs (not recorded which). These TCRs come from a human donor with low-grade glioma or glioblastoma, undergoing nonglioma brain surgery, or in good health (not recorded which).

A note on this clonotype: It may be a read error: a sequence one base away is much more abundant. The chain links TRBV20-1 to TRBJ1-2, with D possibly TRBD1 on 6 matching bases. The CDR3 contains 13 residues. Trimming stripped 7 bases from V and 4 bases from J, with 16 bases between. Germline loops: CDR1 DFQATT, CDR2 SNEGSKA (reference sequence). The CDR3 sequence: CSVSWGRGYGYTF. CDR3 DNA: TGCAGTGTTAGTTGGGGGCGCGGCTATGGCTACACCTTC.

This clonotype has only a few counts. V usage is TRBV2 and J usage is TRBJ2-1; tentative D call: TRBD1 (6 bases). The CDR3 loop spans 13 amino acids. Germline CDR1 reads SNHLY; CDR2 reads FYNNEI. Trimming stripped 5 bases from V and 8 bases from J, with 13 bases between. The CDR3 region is CASSLQGWDEQFF. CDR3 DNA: TGTGCCAGCAGTCTGCAGGGGTGGGATGAGCAGTTCTTC. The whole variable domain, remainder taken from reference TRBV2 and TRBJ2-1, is EPEVTQTPSHQVTQMGQEVILRCVPISNHLYFYWYRQILGQKVEFLVSFYNNEISEKSEIFDDQFSVERPDGSNFTLKIRSTKLEDSAMYFCASSLQGWDEQFFGPGTRLTVL.

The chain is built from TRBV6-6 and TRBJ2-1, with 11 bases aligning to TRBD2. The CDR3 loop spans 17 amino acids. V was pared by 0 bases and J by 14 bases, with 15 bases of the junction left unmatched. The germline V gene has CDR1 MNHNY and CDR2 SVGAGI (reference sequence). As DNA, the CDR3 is TGTGCCAGCAGTTACTCGATGTTCACTAGCGGGAGCCACGAGAAGTTCTTC. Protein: CASSYSMFTSGSHEKFF.

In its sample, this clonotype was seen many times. The DNA of the CDR3 is TGCGCCAGCAGCCAAGACCTCCTTAGGGGGGCAAGCTCCTACGAGCAGTACTTC. It encodes CASSQDLLRGASSYEQYF. The genes are TRBV4-3 and TRBJ2-7; D might be TRBD1 or TRBD2, each matching 6 bases. The V and J ends lost 0 bases and 0 bases respectively, with 18 bases between them. Germline V CDR1 and CDR2: LGHNA, YSLEER. CDR3 length: 18 residues.

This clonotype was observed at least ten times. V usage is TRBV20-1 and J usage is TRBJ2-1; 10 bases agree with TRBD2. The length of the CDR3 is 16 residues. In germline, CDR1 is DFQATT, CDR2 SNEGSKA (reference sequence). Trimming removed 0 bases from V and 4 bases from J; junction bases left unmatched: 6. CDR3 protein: CSARDQKRGGYNEQFF. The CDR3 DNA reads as TGCAGTGCTAGAGATCAAAAGCGGGGGGGATACAATGAGCAGTTCTTC.

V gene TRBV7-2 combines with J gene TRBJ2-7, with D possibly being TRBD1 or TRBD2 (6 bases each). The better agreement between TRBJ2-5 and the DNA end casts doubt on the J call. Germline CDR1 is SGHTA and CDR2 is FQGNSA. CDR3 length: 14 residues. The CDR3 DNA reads TGTGCCAGCAGCGAGACTAGGGGGACTGAGACCCAGTACTTC. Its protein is CASSETRGTETQYF.

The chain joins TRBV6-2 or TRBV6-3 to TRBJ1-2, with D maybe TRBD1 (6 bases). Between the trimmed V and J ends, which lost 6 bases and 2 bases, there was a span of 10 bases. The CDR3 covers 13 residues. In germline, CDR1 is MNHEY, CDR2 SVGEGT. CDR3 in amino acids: CASRKQGNYGYTF. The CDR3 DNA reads TGTGCCAGCAGAAAACAGGGAAACTATGGCTACACCTTC.

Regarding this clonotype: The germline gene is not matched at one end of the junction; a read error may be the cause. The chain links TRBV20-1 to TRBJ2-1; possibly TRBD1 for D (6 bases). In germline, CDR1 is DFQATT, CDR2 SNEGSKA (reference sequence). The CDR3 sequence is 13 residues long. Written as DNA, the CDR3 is TGCAGTGCTGGAGACCCCGCCTTAGGGGGGCAGTTCTTC. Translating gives CSAGDPALGGQFF.

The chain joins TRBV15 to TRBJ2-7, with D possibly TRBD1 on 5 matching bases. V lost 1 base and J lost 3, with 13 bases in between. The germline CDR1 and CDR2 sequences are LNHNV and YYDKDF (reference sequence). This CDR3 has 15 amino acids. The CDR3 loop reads CATSRGQGILYEQYF. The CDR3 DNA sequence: TGTGCCACCAGCAGAGGGCAGGGTATCCTCTACGAGCAGTACTTC.

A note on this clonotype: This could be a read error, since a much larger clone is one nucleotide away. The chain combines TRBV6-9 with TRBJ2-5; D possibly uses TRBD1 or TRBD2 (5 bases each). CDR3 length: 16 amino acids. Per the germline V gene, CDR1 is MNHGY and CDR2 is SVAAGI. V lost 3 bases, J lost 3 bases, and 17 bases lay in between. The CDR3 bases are TGTGCCAGCAGTTACAACCCAAGGTTGGGGGAAGAGACCCAGTACTTC. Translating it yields CASSYNPRLGEETQYF.

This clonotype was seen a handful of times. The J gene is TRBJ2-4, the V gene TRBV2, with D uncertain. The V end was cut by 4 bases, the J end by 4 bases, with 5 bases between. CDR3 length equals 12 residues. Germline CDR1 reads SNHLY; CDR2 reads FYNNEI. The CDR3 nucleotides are TGTGCCAGCAGTGTGACGAAAAACATTCAGTACTTC. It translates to CASSVTKNIQYF. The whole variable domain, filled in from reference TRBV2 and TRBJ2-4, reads EPEVTQTPSHQVTQMGQEVILRCVPISNHLYFYWYRQILGQKVEFLVSFYNNEISEKSEIFDDQFSVERPDGSNFTLKIRSTKLEDSAMYFCASSVTKNIQYFGAGTRLSVL.

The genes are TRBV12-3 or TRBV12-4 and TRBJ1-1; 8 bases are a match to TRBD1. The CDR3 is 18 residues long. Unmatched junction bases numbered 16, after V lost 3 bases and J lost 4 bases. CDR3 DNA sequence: TGTGCCAGCAGTTTTGATGGACAGGGTATTCAGTGGGCCACTGAAGCTTTCTTT. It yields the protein CASSFDGQGIQWATEAFF.

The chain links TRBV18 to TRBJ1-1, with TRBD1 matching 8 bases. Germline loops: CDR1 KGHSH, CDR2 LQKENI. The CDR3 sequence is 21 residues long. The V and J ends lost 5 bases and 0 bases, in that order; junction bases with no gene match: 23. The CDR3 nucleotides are TGTGCCAGCTCAGGCTCACGGACAGGGCCTTTTGCCCATCTTATGAACACTGAAGCTTTCTTT. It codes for CASSGSRTGPFAHLMNTEAFF. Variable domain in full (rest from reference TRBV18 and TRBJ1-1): NAGVMQNPRHLVRRRGQEARLRCSPMKGHSHVYWYRQLPEEGLKFMVYLQKENIIDESGMPKERFSAEFPKEGPSILRIQQVVRGDSAAYFCASSGSRTGPFAHLMNTEAFFGQGTRLTVV.

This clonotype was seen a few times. The CDR3 sequence is CSATGTQAGVAYNEQFF. In DNA, the CDR3 is TGCAGTGCTACGGGGACTCAAGCGGGAGTAGCCTACAATGAGCAGTTCTTC. The V gene is TRBV20-1, the J gene TRBJ2-1, with 8 bases aligning to TRBD2. The trim removed 4 bases at V and 2 bases at J, leaving 13 bases unmatched. The CDR3 covers 17 residues. The germline gives CDR1 DFQATT, CDR2 SNEGSKA (reference sequence).

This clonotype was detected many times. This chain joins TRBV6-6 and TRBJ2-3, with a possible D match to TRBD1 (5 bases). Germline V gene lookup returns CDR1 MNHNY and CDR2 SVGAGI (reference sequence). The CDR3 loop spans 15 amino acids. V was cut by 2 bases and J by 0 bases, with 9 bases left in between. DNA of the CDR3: TGTGCCAGCAGTTACCAGGGATCTAGCACAGATACGCAGTATTTT. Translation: CASSYQGSSTDTQYF.

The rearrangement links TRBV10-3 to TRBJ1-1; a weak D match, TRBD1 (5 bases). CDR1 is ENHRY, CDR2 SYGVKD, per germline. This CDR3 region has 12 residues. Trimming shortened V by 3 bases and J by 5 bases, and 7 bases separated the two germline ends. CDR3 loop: CAISERGTEAFF. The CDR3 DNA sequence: TGTGCCATCAGTGAACGGGGGACTGAAGCTTTCTTT.